Below are 32 T cell receptor beta chains sequenced from a single sample in a study of blood T cell repertoires in COVID-19. Sequenced by immunoSEQ multiplex PCR; TCRdb stores in-frame clones only, minus some. The top ten hold 8.3% of the sample, which has approximately 490,000 clones, about 88% seen once. The source material was PBMCs or T cells enriched from blood (not recorded which). The receptors here all came from a woman aged 60 to 75 who had recovered from COVID-19.

The chain has TRBV10-2 and TRBJ2-1; D is undetermined. Germline V gives CDR1 WSHSY, CDR2 SAAADI. The CDR3 covers 14 residues. V was clipped by 8 bases and J by 0 bases, with 11 bases between them. The CDR3 bases are TGCGCCAGCGAGGCCTTAAGCTCCTACAATGAGCAGTTCTTC. It codes for CASEALSSYNEQFF.

The sample holds a few counts of this clone. The chain uses TRBV6-1 and TRBJ1-4; D not resolved. Germline CDR1 MNHNS, CDR2 SASEGT. V was shortened by 3 bases and J by 12 bases, with 8 bases between the two germline ends. This CDR3 is built from 11 residues. The CDR3 DNA follows: TGTGCCAGCAGTGAGTATGGAGAACTGTTTTTT. Translating it yields CASSEYGELFF.

Concerning this clone: A junction end diverges from the germline sequence, so it may reflect a read error. The J gene is TRBJ1-2, the V gene TRBV5-1, with a possible D match to TRBD1 (5 bases). The V gene's germline CDR1 is SGHRS and CDR2 YFSETQ. The CDR3 has 14 amino acids. The CDR3 region is CASSSLTESYAYTF. CDR3 DNA sequence: TGCGCCAGCAGCTCTTTGACAGAGTCCTATGCCTACACCTTC.

This chain uses TRBV4-1 with TRBJ2-3, with TRBD1 identical over 9 bases. The CDR3 totals 16 residues. J gave up 11 bases and V 3 bases, and 15 bases lay outside the gene matches. Germline V gene lookup returns CDR1 MGHRA and CDR2 YSYEKL. CDR3 region: CASSQDWGTGTFGQYF. For the CDR3, the DNA is TGCGCCAGCAGCCAGGACTGGGGGACAGGGACCTTCGGGCAGTATTTT.

CDR3 amino acids: CASIGGGAGDTQYF. CDR3 nucleotides: TGTGCCAGTATAGGCGGGGGGGCCGGAGATACGCAGTATTTT. This chain connects TRBV6-5 to TRBJ2-3, with TRBD2 matching 9 bases. Germline CDR1 and CDR2: MNHEY and SVGAGI. Trimming at V came to 9 bases and at J to 5 bases, leaving 9 bases not matched to a gene. This CDR3 region has 14 residues.

This chain connects TRBV11-2 to TRBJ2-3; possible D gene TRBD1, 6 bases. The germline V and J ends were trimmed by 5 bases and 5 bases, with 17 bases remaining between them. Germline loops: CDR1 SGHAT, CDR2 FQNNGV. The CDR3 totals 15 residues. The chain's CDR3 is CASSPRGLGGDTQYF. The CDR3 nucleotides are TGTGCCAGCAGCCCCCGGGGTTTAGGGGGAGATACGCAGTATTTT.

This chain links TRBV7-9 with TRBJ1-1, with D possibly matching TRBD1 (5 bases). This CDR3 spans 12 amino acids. V was cut by 6 bases and J by 2 bases, with 7 bases left in between. Germline V gives CDR1 SEHNR, CDR2 FQNEAQ (reference sequence). CDR3 nucleotide sequence: TGTGCCAGCAGGGGGGGAAACACTGAAGCTTTCTTT. It codes for CASRGGNTEAFF.

V gene TRBV6-1 combines with J gene TRBJ2-1; TRBD1 matches at 8 bases. Germline CDR1 MNHNS, CDR2 SASEGT. J was trimmed by 2 bases and V by 3 bases; bases with no gene match: 6. The CDR3 length is 16 residues. The CDR3 protein is CASSDPGQDPYNEQFF. CDR3 nucleotides: TGTGCCAGCAGTGACCCGGGACAGGATCCCTACAATGAGCAGTTCTTC.

The genes are TRBV30 and TRBJ2-5; 11 nucleotides agree with TRBD2. This CDR3 region has 15 residues. The germline CDR1 and CDR2 sequences are GTSNPN and SVGIG (reference sequence). Trimming cost V 0 bases and J 4 bases; bases outside gene matches: 4. CDR3 DNA: TGTGCCTGGAGTGTCTTAGCGGGGGGGGCAGAGACCCAGTACTTC. Amino acid sequence: CAWSVLAGGAETQYF.

The chain joins TRBV7-9 to TRBJ2-5, with 10 nucleotides matching TRBD2. V lost 5 bases to trimming and J lost 2 bases; unmatched junction nucleotides: 2. There are 14 residues in the CDR3. The germline CDR1 and CDR2 sequences are SEHNR and FQNEAQ (reference sequence). CDR3 DNA: TGTGCCAGCAGCCTACTAGCGGGGCAAGAGACCCAGTACTTC. Translation gives CASSLLAGQETQYF.

The chain employs TRBV24-1 and TRBJ2-1; D is uncertain. Germline CDR1 reads KGHDR; CDR2 reads SFDVKD. V gave up 5 bases and J gave up 11 bases, with 15 bases separating them. This CDR3 contains 13 residues. The CDR3 bases are TGTGCCACCAGTGGTGACTCTCATTTCAAGCAGTTCTTC. This encodes CATSGDSHFKQFF.

The chain joins TRBV30 to TRBJ1-5; 11 bases are shared with TRBD1. Trimming cost V 2 bases and J 4 bases; bases outside gene matches: 4. CDR1 is GTSNPN, CDR2 SVGIG, per germline (reference sequence). The CDR3 extends over 15 amino acids. CDR3 sequence reads: CAWSRTGGENQPQHF. CDR3 DNA sequence: TGTGCCTGGAGTCGGACAGGGGGCGAAAATCAGCCCCAGCATTTT.

J is TRBJ1-1 and V is TRBV20-1, with a weak D call TRBD1 (5 bases). The germline CDR1 and CDR2 sequences are DFQATT and SNEGSKA (reference sequence). Between the trimmed V and J ends, which lost 6 bases and 6 bases, there was a span of 11 bases. The CDR3 sequence is 11 residues long. The CDR3 spells CSARAGAEAFF. CDR3 nucleotides: TGCAGTGCCAGGGCGGGAGCTGAAGCTTTCTTT.

CDR3 loop: CASSVDREDQQFF. The CDR3 DNA reads TGTGCCAGCAGCGTAGACAGAGAAGATCAGCAGTTCTTC. The chain is built from TRBV9 and TRBJ2-1, with D unclear. CDR3 length: 13 residues. Germline V gene sequence: CDR1 SGDLS, CDR2 YYNGEE. Trimming pared 0 bases from V and 11 bases from J, leaving 12 bases between.

This chain uses TRBV7-9 with TRBJ2-1, with 9 bases that match TRBD2. Germline V CDR1 and CDR2: SEHNR, FQNEAQ (reference sequence). This CDR3 has 14 amino acids. Germline trimming cut 7 bases from V and 4 bases from J; bases unmatched to any gene: 5. The CDR3 protein is CASIAGVGYNEQFF. The CDR3 DNA is TGTGCCAGCATAGCGGGGGTGGGTTACAATGAGCAGTTCTTC. Full variable domain (rest looked up from reference TRBV7-9 and TRBJ2-1): DTGVSQNPRHKITKRGQNVTFRCDPISEHNRLYWYRQTLGQGPEFLTYFQNEAQLEKSRLLSDRFSAERPKGSFSTLEIQRTEQGDSAMYLCASIAGVGYNEQFFGPGTRLTVL.

This chain uses TRBV9 with TRBJ1-1; 7 nucleotides align to TRBD1. V gave up 3 bases and J gave up 0 bases; unmatched junction bases: 5. This CDR3 is built from 15 residues. Germline CDR1 is SGDLS and CDR2 is YYNGEE. CDR3 protein: CASSETGQLNTEAFF. The CDR3 coding sequence is TGTGCCAGCAGCGAGACGGGACAGTTGAACACTGAAGCTTTCTTT.

This clone was detected once. The chain carries TRBV4-1 and TRBJ1-1; 8 bases agree with TRBD1. Per germline, CDR1 MGHRA and CDR2 YSYEKL. The CDR3 covers 15 residues. J was trimmed by 0 bases and V by 4 bases; bases with no gene match: 4. CDR3 amino acids: CASSRSGGLNTEAFF. The CDR3 DNA sequence: TGCGCCAGCAGCCGATCAGGGGGCTTGAACACTGAAGCTTTCTTT.

The V call is TRBV19, the J call TRBJ2-7, with 8 bases matching TRBD2. This CDR3 has 15 amino acids. V shed 4 bases and J 2 bases; nucleotides not matched to a gene: 7. Per the germline V gene, CDR1 is LNHDA and CDR2 is SQIVND (reference sequence). CDR3 loop: CASSTGGGRAYEQYF. The CDR3 DNA reads as TGTGCCAGTAGTACCGGGGGGGGCCGGGCCTACGAGCAGTACTTC.

The V call is TRBV24-1, the J call TRBJ2-3; TRBD2 matches at 11 bases. Germline-derived CDR1 and CDR2 are KGHDR and SFDVKD. The CDR3 runs 17 residues. Losses at the gene ends were 7 bases for V and 5 bases for J; bases not matched to a gene: 13. This CDR3 is CATSQPLASGGLDTQYF. In nucleotides, the CDR3 is TGTGCCACCAGCCAGCCCTTAGCTAGCGGGGGGTTAGATACGCAGTATTTT.

The chain links TRBV2 to TRBJ1-3; a weak D match, TRBD1 (5 bases). Germline lookup yields CDR1 SNHLY and CDR2 FYNNEI. Trimming removed 5 bases from V and 0 bases from J, with 11 bases in between. CDR3 length equals 15 residues. The CDR3 nucleotides are TGTGCCAGCAGTCGGGACTCGACCTCTGGAAACACCATATATTTT. It codes for CASSRDSTSGNTIYF.

The chain links TRBV11-2 to TRBJ1-4; possibly TRBD1 for D (6 bases). V lost 6 bases and J 6 bases, leaving 11 bases between the germline ends. The CDR3 totals 13 residues. Germline V gene sequence: CDR1 SGHAT, CDR2 FQNNGV. DNA of the CDR3: TGTGCCAGCAGACCAGGGGCGTATGAAAAACTGTTTTTT. Translating it yields CASRPGAYEKLFF.

The chain couples TRBV5-6 to TRBJ1-5, with 7 bases identical to TRBD1. Trimming took 4 bases from V and 6 from J; bases not matched to a gene: 13. CDR3 length: 16 residues. In germline, CDR1 is SGHDT, CDR2 YYEEEE. CDR3 region: CASSKIGQAVGQPQHF. The CDR3 DNA reads as TGTGCCAGCAGCAAAATAGGACAGGCGGTGGGTCAGCCCCAGCATTTT. Full variable domain (outside the CDR3, taken from reference TRBV5-6 and TRBJ1-5): DAGVTQSPTHLIKTRGQQVTLRCSPKSGHDTVSWYQQALGQGPQFIFQYYEEEERQRGNFPDRFSGHQFPNYSSELNVNALLLGDSALYLCASSKIGQAVGQPQHFGDGTRLSIL.

This chain joins TRBV27 and TRBJ2-1; 8 bases match TRBD1. V was clipped by 7 bases and J by 7 bases; unmatched bases: 6. Germline-derived CDR1 and CDR2 are MNHEY and SMNVEV (reference sequence). The CDR3 is 13 residues long. The CDR3 DNA reads as TGTGCCAGCATCGGACAGGGTGTGAATGAGCAGTTCTTC. The encoded protein is CASIGQGVNEQFF.

This clone was seen once. The chain recombines TRBV7-8 with TRBJ2-5; possible D gene TRBD1, 5 bases. Germline V gene lookup returns CDR1 SGHVS and CDR2 FQNEAQ. The ends were cut back, 5 bases at V and 3 bases at J, with 19 bases in the middle. The CDR3 is 16 residues long. In DNA, the CDR3 is TGTGCCAGCAGCATTAGGGGAAAACTAAGGGAAGAGACCCAGTACTTC. It translates to CASSIRGKLREETQYF.

The rearrangement joins TRBV9 to TRBJ2-3; no reliable D call. Trimming took 0 bases from V and 4 from J, leaving 3 bases between them. The CDR3 loop spans 12 amino acids. CDR1 is SGDLS, CDR2 YYNGEE, per germline. The CDR3 loop is CASSVVADTQYF. The CDR3 DNA is TGTGCCAGCAGCGTAGTAGCAGATACGCAGTATTTT. Together with reference TRBV9 and TRBJ2-3, the CDR3 gives the full variable domain: DSGVTQTPKHLITATGQRVTLRCSPRSGDLSVYWYQQSLDQGLQFLIQYYNGEERAKGNILERFSAQQFPDLHSELNLSSLELGDSALYFCASSVVADTQYFGPGTRLTVL.

This chain links TRBV5-1 with TRBJ1-4, with D tentatively TRBD1 (6 bases). V was trimmed by 0 bases and J by 8 bases, leaving 17 bases between them. In germline, CDR1 is SGHRS, CDR2 YFSETQ. The CDR3 spans 16 residues. DNA for the CDR3: TGCGCCAGCAGCTTGGCCACACAGGGACCGGGGGAAAAACTGTTTTTT. Its translation: CASSLATQGPGEKLFF.

A few counts support this clone. This chain joins TRBV9 and TRBJ1-6; 7 bases agree with TRBD1. Trimming at V came to 3 bases and at J to 5 bases, leaving 2 bases not matched to a gene. This CDR3 comprises 14 residues. Looked up from germline, CDR1 is SGDLS and CDR2 is YYNGEE. This chain's CDR3 is CASSEGQDNSPLHF. For the CDR3, the DNA is TGTGCCAGCAGCGAAGGACAGGATAATTCACCCCTCCACTTT.

The CDR3 reads CASSFQVLETQYF. The DNA of the CDR3 is TGTGCCAGTAGTTTTCAGGTCTTGGAGACCCAGTACTTC. The chain recombines TRBV19 with TRBJ2-5; D call uncertain. The germline V gene encodes CDR1 LNHDA and CDR2 SQIVND (reference sequence). With 5 bases removed from V and 5 bases from J, the gap between germline ends came to 12 bases. This CDR3 spans 13 amino acids.

CDR3 in amino acids: CASRKSGGLGANVLTF. As DNA, the CDR3 is TGTGCCAGTAGAAAGTCAGGGGGTCTCGGGGCCAACGTCCTGACTTTC. The J gene is TRBJ2-6, the V gene TRBV19; 7 nucleotides line up with TRBD1. V lost 6 bases, J lost 4 bases, and 9 bases stayed unmatched. CDR3 length: 16 amino acids. The germline V gene has CDR1 LNHDA and CDR2 SQIVND (reference sequence).

The chain couples TRBV11-3 to TRBJ2-2; a weak D match, TRBD1 (6 bases). The ends were cut back, 5 bases at V and 0 bases at J, with 13 bases in the middle. Germline V CDR1 and CDR2: SGHNT, YENEEA. This CDR3 region has 16 residues. CDR3 in DNA: TGTGCCAGCAGCCGTGGGGGACAATCGAACACCGGGGAGCTGTTTTTT. Protein: CASSRGGQSNTGELFF.

This clone appeared once. The chain joins TRBV5-6 to TRBJ2-5; 10 positions match TRBD2. The CDR3 consists of 15 residues. J lost 2 bases, V lost 2 bases, and 3 bases had no gene match. CDR1 and CDR2 from the germline V gene are SGHDT and YYEEEE. CDR3 DNA sequence: TGTGCCAGCAGCTTCCGGACTAGCGGACAAGAGACCCAGTACTTC. Translating gives CASSFRTSGQETQYF.

V is TRBV6-2 or TRBV6-3 and J is TRBJ2-7; 9 bases agree with TRBD2. Unmatched junction bases numbered 4, after V lost 0 bases and J lost 4 bases. The CDR3 has 15 residues. In germline, CDR1 is MNHEY, CDR2 SVGEGT. The CDR3 reads CASSYSSGGRYEQYV. CDR3 DNA sequence: TGTGCCAGCAGTTACTCTAGCGGGGGACGGTACGAGCAGTACGTC.